These 19 T cell receptor beta chains came from one sample sequenced in a study of early stage breast cancer tumors. Assay: immunoSEQ multiplex PCR; the TCRdb copy retains only in-frame clones and omits some. The sample consists of tens of thousands of clones, over 65% of them appearing once. Material: blood. Receptors originate from a person between 30 and 45 years old with breast cancer.

This rearrangement joins TRBV7-9 to TRBJ1-2; the D is unclear. The CDR3 sequence is 15 residues long. CDR1 is SEHNR and CDR2 is FQNEAQ in the germline V gene (reference sequence). Trimming removed 7 bases from V and 0 bases from J, with 15 bases in between. Written as DNA, the CDR3 is TGTGCCAGCACCAAAGTTACAATGACTAACTATGGCTACACCTTC. Its protein product is CASTKVTMTNYGYTF.

This chain connects TRBV27 to TRBJ2-1; D gene unclear. V was clipped by 6 bases and J by 0 bases, with 9 bases between them. Germline loops: CDR1 MNHEY, CDR2 SMNVEV (reference sequence). The CDR3 covers 14 residues. The CDR3 DNA sequence: TGTGCCAGCAGATCGGCGGACTCCTACAATGAGCAGTTCTTC. Its protein product is CASRSADSYNEQFF.

This sequence joins TRBV6-6 and TRBJ2-7, with 9 bases matching TRBD1. With V trimmed by 9 bases and J by 5 bases, 14 bases remained unmatched. Germline V gives CDR1 MNHNY, CDR2 SVGAGI (reference sequence). CDR3 length equals 15 residues. CDR3 coding DNA: TGTGCCAGTCACAGCCCCGGGACAGGGCTCCACGAGCAGTACTTC. Residues: CASHSPGTGLHEQYF.

This clone was counted a few times. The chain is built from TRBV4-2 and TRBJ1-4; TRBD1 matches at 7 bases. This CDR3 contains 15 residues. Germline CDR1 and CDR2: LGHNA and YNFKEQ. The trim removed 1 base at V and 7 bases at J, leaving 6 bases unmatched. The CDR3 coding sequence is TGTGCCAGCAGCCAAGGGGGACAGAGGACTGAAAAACTGTTTTTT. This encodes CASSQGGQRTEKLFF.

This sequence joins TRBV4-1 and TRBJ1-2, with TRBD1 as a possible D gene (6 bases). V was pared by 5 bases and J by 2 bases, with 12 bases between. The CDR3 sequence is 14 residues long. Germline V gene lookup returns CDR1 MGHRA and CDR2 YSYEKL. The CDR3 nucleotides are TGCGCCAGCAGCTTTAGGACAGCCAACTATGGCTACACCTTC. It codes for CASSFRTANYGYTF.

This clone was found once. The chain carries TRBV5-5 and TRBJ1-5, with unresolved D. The germline gives CDR1 SGHKS, CDR2 YYEKEE (reference sequence). This CDR3 has 13 residues. V was shortened by 4 bases and J by 5 bases, with 10 bases between the two germline ends. CDR3 coding DNA: TGTGCCAGCAGCGAGAGGCCGGATCAGCCCCAGCATTTT. This sequence encodes CASSERPDQPQHF.

This clone was recorded only once. The chain employs TRBV10-3 and TRBJ2-7; TRBD1 aligns across 10 bases. Per germline, CDR1 ENHRY and CDR2 SYGVKD. This CDR3 region has 13 residues. Losses at the gene ends were 2 bases for V and 8 bases for J; bases not matched to a gene: 3. The CDR3 region is CAISEGQGDKQYF. CDR3 in DNA: TGTGCCATCAGTGAGGGACAGGGGGACAAGCAGTACTTC.

Only a few counts were recorded for this clone. V and J are TRBV18 and TRBJ2-5; tentative D call: TRBD1 (6 bases). The CDR3 contains 15 residues. V lost 6 bases and J 2 bases, leaving 16 bases between the germline ends. Germline V gene sequence: CDR1 KGHSH, CDR2 LQKENI. CDR3 amino acids: CASSLGRDKQETQYF. In nucleotides, the CDR3 is TGTGCCAGCTCCTTGGGACGGGACAAACAAGAGACCCAGTACTTC.

The chain links TRBV5-4 to TRBJ2-7, with 8 bases matching TRBD2. The CDR3 consists of 16 residues. After removal of 4 bases from V and 6 bases from J, the junction contained 15 bases not matched to a gene. Germline-derived CDR1 and CDR2 are SGHNT and YYREEE (reference sequence). CDR3 DNA sequence: TGTGCCAGCAGCAAGGGGGGCAGCGGGAGACTGGGCGAGCAGTACTTC. It codes for CASSKGGSGRLGEQYF.

The chain combines TRBV18 with TRBJ1-6; no clear D. The ends were cut back, 1 base at V and 5 bases at J, with 12 bases in the middle. Germline V lookup: CDR1 KGHSH, CDR2 LQKENI. The CDR3 is made up of 16 amino acids. CDR3 protein: CASSPQASENNSPLHF. The CDR3 DNA follows: TGTGCCAGCTCACCACAGGCCTCGGAAAATAATTCACCCCTCCACTTT.

This clone was observed a few times. CDR3 nucleotide sequence: TGTGCCAGCAGCTTAGTGCTGAATTCACCCCTCCACTTT. Translated: CASSLVLNSPLHF. This chain links TRBV11-3 with TRBJ1-6; no reliable D call. Germline-derived CDR1 and CDR2 are SGHNT and YENEEA. V lost 1 base and J lost 7, with 5 bases in between. This CDR3 is 13 amino acids long.

This clone has only a few counts. The CDR3 DNA follows: TGTGCCAGCAGCCTCAGGGATTCACCCCTCCACTTT. It encodes CASSLRDSPLHF. The V gene is TRBV6-5, the J gene TRBJ1-6, with D possibly TRBD1 on 5 matching bases. In germline, CDR1 is MNHEY, CDR2 SVGAGI. Trimming pared 6 bases from V and 8 bases from J, leaving 8 bases between. This CDR3 spans 12 amino acids.

The chain combines TRBV5-1 with TRBJ2-3; possible D gene TRBD1, 5 bases. Germline V gene data show CDR1 as SGHRS and CDR2 as YFSETQ. Trimming took off 4 bases at V and 0 bases at J, with 9 bases between the two ends. This CDR3 comprises 14 residues. The CDR3 protein is CASSRYRSTDTQYF. The CDR3 DNA follows: TGCGCCAGCAGCCGGTACAGGAGCACAGATACGCAGTATTTT. Full variable domain (rest looked up from reference TRBV5-1 and TRBJ2-3): KAGVTQTPRYLIKTRGQQVTLSCSPISGHRSVSWYQQTPGQGLQFLFEYFSETQRNKGNFPGRFSGRQFSNSRSEMNVSTLELGDSALYLCASSRYRSTDTQYFGPGTRLTVL.

This clone appeared a single time. This chain uses TRBV9 with TRBJ1-2; D is unclear. The germline V and J ends were trimmed by 2 bases and 7 bases, with 9 bases remaining between them. Germline CDR1 is SGDLS and CDR2 is YYNGEE. The CDR3 runs 12 residues. The CDR3 protein is CASSVDMAGYTF. The CDR3 nucleotides read TGTGCCAGCAGCGTCGATATGGCTGGCTACACCTTC.

This clone has just one count. The CDR3 protein is CASSFLVATNTEEAFF. The CDR3 DNA follows: TGTGCCAGCAGTTTTTTGGTAGCTACCAACACTGAAGAAGCTTTCTTT. The chain has TRBV28 and TRBJ1-1; unclear D gene. Germline V gene sequence: CDR1 MDHEN, CDR2 SYDVKM. The ends were cut back, 3 bases at V and 8 bases at J, with 22 bases in the middle. The CDR3 totals 16 residues.

V is TRBV18 and J is TRBJ2-7; D is undetermined. The length of the CDR3 is 16 residues. Germline V gene sequence: CDR1 KGHSH, CDR2 LQKENI. The ends were cut back, 5 bases at V and 5 bases at J, with 22 bases in the middle. The CDR3 DNA reads as TGTGCCAGCTCAACTACACCGGGCTCCCGGCCCCACGAGCAGTACTTC. It codes for CASSTTPGSRPHEQYF.

This clone was recorded a few times. The rearrangement joins TRBV5-1 to TRBJ1-1, with 9 bases aligning to TRBD1. CDR1 is SGHRS and CDR2 is YFSETQ in the germline V gene. Unmatched junction bases numbered 8, after V lost 4 bases and J lost 1 base. The CDR3 is made up of 16 amino acids. The CDR3 DNA reads TGCGCCAGCAGCACAGGGACAGGGCCCTCGAACACTGAAGCTTTCTTT. Translation gives CASSTGTGPSNTEAFF.

The CDR3, as DNA: TGTGCCAGCAGTTTCCGGCACCCGGGCTCTGGAAACACCATATATTTT. Its protein is CASSFRHPGSGNTIYF. The rearrangement uses TRBV6-5 and TRBJ1-3; D is unclear. Germline-derived CDR1 and CDR2 are MNHEY and SVGAGI. This CDR3 is built from 16 residues. V lost 4 bases, J lost 0 bases, and 13 bases lay in between.

The rearrangement links TRBV10-2 to TRBJ1-1; D unresolved. V lost 7 bases and J lost 1, with 19 bases in between. Germline values: CDR1 WSHSY, CDR2 SAAADI. The CDR3 length is 16 residues. This CDR3 reads CASITYYSVGNTEAFF. The CDR3 DNA reads TGCGCCAGCATAACATACTATTCCGTGGGGAACACTGAAGCTTTCTTT.